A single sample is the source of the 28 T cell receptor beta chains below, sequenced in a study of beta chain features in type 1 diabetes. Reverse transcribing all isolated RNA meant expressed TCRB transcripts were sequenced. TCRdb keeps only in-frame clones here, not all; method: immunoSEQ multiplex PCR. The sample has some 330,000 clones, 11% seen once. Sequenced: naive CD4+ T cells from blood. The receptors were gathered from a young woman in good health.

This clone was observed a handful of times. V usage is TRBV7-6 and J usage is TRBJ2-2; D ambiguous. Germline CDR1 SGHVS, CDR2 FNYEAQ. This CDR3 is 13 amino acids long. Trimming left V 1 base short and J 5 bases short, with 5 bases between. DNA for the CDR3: TGTGCCAGCAGCTTAGTTGCGACCGGGGAGCTGTTTTTT. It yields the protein CASSLVATGELFF. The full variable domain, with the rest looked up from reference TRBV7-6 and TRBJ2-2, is GAGVSQSPRYKVTKRGQDVALRCDPISGHVSLYWYRQALGQGPEFLTYFNYEAQQDKSGLPNDRFSAERPEGSISTLTIQRTEQRDSAMYRCASSLVATGELFFGEGSRLTVL.

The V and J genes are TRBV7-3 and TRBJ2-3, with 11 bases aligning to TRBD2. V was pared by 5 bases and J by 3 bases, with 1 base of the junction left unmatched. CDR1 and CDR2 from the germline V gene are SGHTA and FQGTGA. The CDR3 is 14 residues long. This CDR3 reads CASSLAGGTDTQYF. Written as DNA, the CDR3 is TGTGCCAGCAGCCTAGCGGGAGGAACAGATACGCAGTATTTT.

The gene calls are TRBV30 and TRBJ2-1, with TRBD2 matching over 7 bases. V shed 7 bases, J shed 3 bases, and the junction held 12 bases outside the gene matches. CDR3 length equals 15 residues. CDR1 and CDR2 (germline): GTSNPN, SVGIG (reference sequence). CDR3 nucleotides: TGTGCCTTTATCAAGGGGCTAGCGGACTACAATGAGCAGTTCTTC. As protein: CAFIKGLADYNEQFF. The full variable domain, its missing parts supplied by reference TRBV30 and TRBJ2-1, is SQTIHQWPATLVQPVGSPLSLECTVEGTSNPNLYWYRQAAGRGLQLLFYSVGIGQISSEVPQNLSASRPQDRQFILSSKKLLLSDSGFYLCAFIKGLADYNEQFFGPGTRLTVL.

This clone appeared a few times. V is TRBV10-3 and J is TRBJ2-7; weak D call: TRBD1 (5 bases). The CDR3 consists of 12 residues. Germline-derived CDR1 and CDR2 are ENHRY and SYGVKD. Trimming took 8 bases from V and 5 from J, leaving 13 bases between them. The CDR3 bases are TGTGCCATCTCAACAGGTGGAGACGAGCAGTACTTC. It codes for CAISTGGDEQYF.

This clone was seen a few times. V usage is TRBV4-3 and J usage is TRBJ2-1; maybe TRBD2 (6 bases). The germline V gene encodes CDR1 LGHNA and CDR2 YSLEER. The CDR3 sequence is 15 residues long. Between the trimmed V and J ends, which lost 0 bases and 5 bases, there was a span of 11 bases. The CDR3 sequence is CASSQESWGDNEQFF. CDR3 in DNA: TGCGCCAGCAGCCAAGAGAGCTGGGGGGACAATGAGCAGTTCTTC.

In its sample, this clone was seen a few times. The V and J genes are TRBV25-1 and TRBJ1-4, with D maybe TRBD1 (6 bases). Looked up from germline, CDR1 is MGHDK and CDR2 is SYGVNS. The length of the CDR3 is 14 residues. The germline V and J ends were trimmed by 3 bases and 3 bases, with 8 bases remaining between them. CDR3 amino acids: CASSDGQPNEKLFF. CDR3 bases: TGTGCCAGCAGTGACGGACAGCCTAATGAAAAACTGTTTTTT.

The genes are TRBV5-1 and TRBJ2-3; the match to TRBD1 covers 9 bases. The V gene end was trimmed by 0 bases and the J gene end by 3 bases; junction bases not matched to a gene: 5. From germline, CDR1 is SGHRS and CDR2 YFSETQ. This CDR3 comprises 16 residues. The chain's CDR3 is CASSLEPGQGTDTQYF. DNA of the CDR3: TGCGCCAGCAGCTTGGAACCGGGACAGGGTACAGATACGCAGTATTTT.

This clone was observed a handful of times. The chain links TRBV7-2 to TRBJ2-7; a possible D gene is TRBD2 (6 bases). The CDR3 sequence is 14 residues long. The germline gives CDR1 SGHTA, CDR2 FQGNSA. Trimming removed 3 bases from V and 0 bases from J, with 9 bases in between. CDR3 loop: CASSFGTPSYEQYF. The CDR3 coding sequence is TGTGCCAGCAGCTTCGGGACTCCCTCCTACGAGCAGTACTTC.

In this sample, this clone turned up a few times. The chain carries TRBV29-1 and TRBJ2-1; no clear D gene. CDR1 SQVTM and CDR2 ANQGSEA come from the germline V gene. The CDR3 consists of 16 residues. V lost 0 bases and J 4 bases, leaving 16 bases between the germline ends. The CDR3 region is CSVEDPRLTRYNEQFF. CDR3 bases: TGCAGCGTTGAAGATCCCCGTCTCACGCGGTACAATGAGCAGTTCTTC.

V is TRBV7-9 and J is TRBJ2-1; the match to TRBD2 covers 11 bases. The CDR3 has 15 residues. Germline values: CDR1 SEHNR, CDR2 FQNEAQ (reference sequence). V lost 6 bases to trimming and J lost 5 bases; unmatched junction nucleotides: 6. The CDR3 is CASRPPGLADNEQFF. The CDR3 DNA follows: TGTGCCAGCAGACCGCCGGGACTAGCGGACAATGAGCAGTTCTTC.

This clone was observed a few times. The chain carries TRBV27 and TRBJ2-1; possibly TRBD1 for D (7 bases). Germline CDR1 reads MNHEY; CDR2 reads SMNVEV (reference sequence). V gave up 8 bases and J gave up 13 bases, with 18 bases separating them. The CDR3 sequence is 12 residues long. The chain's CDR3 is CASGKARDRQFF. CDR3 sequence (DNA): TGTGCCAGCGGAAAGGCGCGGGACAGACAGTTCTTC.

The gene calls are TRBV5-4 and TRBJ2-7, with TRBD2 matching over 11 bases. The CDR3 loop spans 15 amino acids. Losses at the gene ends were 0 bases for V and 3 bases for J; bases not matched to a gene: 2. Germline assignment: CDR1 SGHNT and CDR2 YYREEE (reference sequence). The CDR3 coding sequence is TGTGCCAGCAGCTTGGGAGGGACTAGCGGCTACGAGCAGTACTTC. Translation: CASSLGGTSGYEQYF.

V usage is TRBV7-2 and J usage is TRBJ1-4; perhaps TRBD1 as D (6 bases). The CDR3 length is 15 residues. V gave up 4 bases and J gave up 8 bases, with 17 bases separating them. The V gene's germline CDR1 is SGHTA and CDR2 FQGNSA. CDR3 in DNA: TGTGCCAGCAGCTGGGGGGGGCAGTCTGTGGAAAAACTGTTTTTT. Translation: CASSWGGQSVEKLFF.

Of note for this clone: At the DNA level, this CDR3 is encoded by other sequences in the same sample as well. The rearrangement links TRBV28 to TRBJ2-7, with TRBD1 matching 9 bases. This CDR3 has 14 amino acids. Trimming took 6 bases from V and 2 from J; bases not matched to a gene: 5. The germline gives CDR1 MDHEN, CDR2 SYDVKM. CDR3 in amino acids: CASRGQGKTYEQYF. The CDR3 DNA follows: TGTGCCAGCAGAGGACAGGGGAAAACCTACGAGCAGTACTTC.

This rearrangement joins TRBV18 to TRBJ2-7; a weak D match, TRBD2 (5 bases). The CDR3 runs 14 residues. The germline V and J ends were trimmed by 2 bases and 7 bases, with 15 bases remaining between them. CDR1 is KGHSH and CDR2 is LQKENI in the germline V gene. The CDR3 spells CASSPSAGKEEQYF. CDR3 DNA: TGTGCCAGCTCACCATCGGCCGGGAAGGAAGAGCAGTACTTC.

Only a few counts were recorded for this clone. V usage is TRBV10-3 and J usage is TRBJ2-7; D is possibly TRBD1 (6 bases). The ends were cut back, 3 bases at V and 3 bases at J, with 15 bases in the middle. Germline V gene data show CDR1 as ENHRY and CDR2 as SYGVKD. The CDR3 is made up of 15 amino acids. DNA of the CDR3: TGTGCCATCAGTGACCCCGCAGGGGCCGGCTACGAGCAGTACTTC. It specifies CAISDPAGAGYEQYF.

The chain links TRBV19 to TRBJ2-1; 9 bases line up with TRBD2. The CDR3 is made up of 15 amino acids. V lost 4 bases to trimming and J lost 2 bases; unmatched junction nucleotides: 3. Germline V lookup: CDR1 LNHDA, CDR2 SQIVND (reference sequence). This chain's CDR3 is CASSKLAGTYNEQFF. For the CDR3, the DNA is TGTGCCAGTAGTAAGCTAGCGGGGACCTACAATGAGCAGTTCTTC.

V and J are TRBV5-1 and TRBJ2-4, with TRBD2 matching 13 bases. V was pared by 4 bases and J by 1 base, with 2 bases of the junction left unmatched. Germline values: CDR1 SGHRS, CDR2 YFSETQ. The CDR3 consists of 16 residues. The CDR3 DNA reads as TGCGCCAGCAGCCGGACTAGCGGGAGTGCCAAAAACATTCAGTACTTC. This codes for CASSRTSGSAKNIQYF.

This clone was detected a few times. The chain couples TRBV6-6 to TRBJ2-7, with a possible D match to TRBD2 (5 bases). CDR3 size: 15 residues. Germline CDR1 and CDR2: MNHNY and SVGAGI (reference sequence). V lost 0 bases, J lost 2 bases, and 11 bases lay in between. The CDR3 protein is CASSYSSFGAYEQYF. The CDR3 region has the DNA TGTGCCAGCAGTTACTCTTCCTTCGGGGCCTACGAGCAGTACTTC.

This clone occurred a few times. The chain's CDR3 is CASSFSGDSEQYF. In DNA form, the CDR3 reads TGTGCCAGCAGCTTTTCCGGGGATTCCGAGCAGTACTTC. The chain links TRBV9 to TRBJ2-7; tentative D call: TRBD2 (5 bases). Germline V gives CDR1 SGDLS, CDR2 YYNGEE. This CDR3 is built from 13 residues. Deletions cut 4 bases from V and 6 bases from J, with 14 bases between.

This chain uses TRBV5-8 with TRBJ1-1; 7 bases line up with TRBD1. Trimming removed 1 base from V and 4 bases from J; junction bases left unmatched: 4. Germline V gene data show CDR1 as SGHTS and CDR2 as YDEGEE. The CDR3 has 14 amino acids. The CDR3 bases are TGTGCCAGCAGCTTGACAGGGGCGAGCACTGAAGCTTTCTTT. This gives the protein CASSLTGASTEAFF. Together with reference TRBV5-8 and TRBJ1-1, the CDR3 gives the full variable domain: EAGVTQSPTHLIKTRGQQATLRCSPISGHTSVYWYQQALGLGLQFLLWYDEGEERNRGNFPPRFSGRQFPNYSSELNVNALELEDSALYLCASSLTGASTEAFFGQGTRLTVV.

The DNA for the CDR3 is TGTGCCAGCAGCCAAGCCTCCGGGACAGGGGAAAGGAGGGACATTCAGTACTTC. This sequence encodes CASSQASGTGERRDIQYF. The V gene is TRBV4-2, the J gene TRBJ2-4, with TRBD1 matching 10 bases. The CDR3 runs 18 residues. V lost 1 base and J lost 8; bases outside the gene matches: 14. In germline, CDR1 is LGHNA, CDR2 YNFKEQ.

CDR3 nucleotides: TGTGCCAGCAGCGTGGACAGGGTCACTGAAGCTTTCTTT. This translates into CASSVDRVTEAFF. V usage is TRBV7-9 and J usage is TRBJ1-1, with 8 positions matching TRBD1. The CDR3 is made up of 13 amino acids. J gave up 4 bases and V 5 bases, and 3 bases lay outside the gene matches. Per the germline V gene, CDR1 is SEHNR and CDR2 is FQNEAQ (reference sequence).

CDR3 sequence (DNA): TGTGCCAGCAGCTTAGATGAGAGTAGCGGGAGTGTAGATACGCAGTATTTT. Its translation: CASSLDESSGSVDTQYF. This sequence joins TRBV11-2 and TRBJ2-3; 9 nucleotides agree with TRBD2. V lost 0 bases and J lost 5; bases outside the gene matches: 9. Germline loops: CDR1 SGHAT, CDR2 FQNNGV. The CDR3 length is 17 residues.

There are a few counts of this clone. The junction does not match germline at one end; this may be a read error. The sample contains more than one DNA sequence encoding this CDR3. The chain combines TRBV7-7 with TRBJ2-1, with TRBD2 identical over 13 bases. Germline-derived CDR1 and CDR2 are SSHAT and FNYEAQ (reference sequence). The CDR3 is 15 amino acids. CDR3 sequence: CASSTGTSGNNEQFF. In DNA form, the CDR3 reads TGTGCTAGCAGCACCGGGACTAGCGGGAACAATGAGCAGTTCTTC. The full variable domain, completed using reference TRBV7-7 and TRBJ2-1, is GAGVSQSPRYKVTKRGQDVTLRCDPISSHATLYWYQQALGQGPEFLTYFNYEAQPDKSGLPSDRFSAERPEGSISTLTIQRTEQRDSAMYRCASSTGTSGNNEQFFGPGTRLTVL.

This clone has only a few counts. DNA for the CDR3: TGCAGCGTGAACCAGGGACAGACTGTTAATACCTTC. Translation: CSVNQGQTVNTF. The gene calls are TRBV29-1 and TRBJ1-2, with 7 bases fitting TRBD1. The CDR3 is 12 amino acids. Germline lookup yields CDR1 SQVTM and CDR2 ANQGSEA. V trimming: 6 bases; J trimming: 14 bases; junction bases outside the gene matches: 15.

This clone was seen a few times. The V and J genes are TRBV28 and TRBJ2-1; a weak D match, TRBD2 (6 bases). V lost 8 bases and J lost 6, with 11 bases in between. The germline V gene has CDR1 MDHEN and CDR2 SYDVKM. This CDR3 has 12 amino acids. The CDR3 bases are TGTGCCAGCCTCCGGGGGTCCAATGAGCAGTTCTTC. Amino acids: CASLRGSNEQFF.

The CDR3 reads CASSDGQVVADTQYF. The DNA of the CDR3 is TGTGCCAGCAGTGACGGACAGGTGGTAGCAGATACGCAGTATTTT. The V gene is TRBV6-4, the J gene TRBJ2-3, with TRBD1 matching over 7 bases. V lost 2 bases and J lost 4; bases outside the gene matches: 6. CDR1 MRHNA and CDR2 SNTAGT come from the germline V gene. The CDR3 sequence is 15 residues long.